A selection of T cell receptor beta chains follows, all from one sample in a study of blood T cell repertoires in COVID-19. The assay was immunoSEQ multiplex PCR, and TCRdb's table has in-frame clones only and misses some. The sample yields around 140,000 clones, 70% to 85% seen once. The sample taken for sequencing was peripheral blood. These receptors all come from a woman aged 80 or older with acute or convalescent COVID-19. The CDR3 runs from the conserved cysteine through the conserved F or W. A D gene is named only where the DNA matches it firmly.

cdr3_aa,d_call,v_call,j_call
CASSTRLGGNTGELFF,NA,TRBV18,TRBJ2-2
CAIRGSGGQETQYF,TRBD2,TRBV10-3,TRBJ2-5
CASSGGGANTGELFF,TRBD2,TRBV5-1,TRBJ2-2
CASSETPGRGAHPDTQYF,NA,TRBV2,TRBJ2-3
CASSLEQGRAFF,NA,TRBV7-9,TRBJ1-1
CSVSTTAKNIQYF,NA,TRBV29-1,TRBJ2-4
CASSPPGQLNRYTF,NA,TRBV18,TRBJ1-2
CASRLEGNLPEAFF,NA,TRBV5-1,TRBJ1-1
CASSLVDRVAYNEQFF,TRBD1,TRBV13,TRBJ2-1
CASSQDLSAGGDADYGYTF,NA,TRBV4-3,TRBJ1-2
CASSYPGTSGYEQYF,TRBD2,TRBV6-6,TRBJ2-7
CASSRDYRKFF,TRBD2,TRBV7-2,TRBJ2-1
CASSYTGKKLFF,NA,TRBV19,TRBJ1-4
CASSSGSTTNYGYTF,NA,TRBV19,TRBJ1-2
CASSQRSRGSSYNEQFF,NA,TRBV4-1,TRBJ2-1
CASSLTGAGTEAFF,TRBD1,TRBV5-1,TRBJ1-1
CASSARVREYNEQFF,NA,TRBV7-8,TRBJ2-1
CASSRDTGREAFF,NA,TRBV2,TRBJ1-1
CASSTRTGGVTEAFF,TRBD1,TRBV7-2,TRBJ1-1
CASSQDPLHSRTDTQYF,NA,TRBV4-3,TRBJ2-3
CASSPFGDEQFF,NA,TRBV11-2,TRBJ2-1
CASSLYPPLGQGKGYGYTF,NA,TRBV27,TRBJ1-2
CASSPERSTNEKLFF,NA,TRBV19,TRBJ1-4
CASSTDRESGNTIYF,NA,TRBV19,TRBJ1-3
CASSAGSGQGNYQPQHF,TRBD1,TRBV6-1,TRBJ1-5
CASSRTVSGEQYF,NA,TRBV5-1,TRBJ2-7
CASSFGVAATDTQYF,NA,TRBV7-9,TRBJ2-3
CASFQGQQNTEAFF,TRBD1,TRBV19,TRBJ1-1
CASSLVTGGSEQYF,TRBD2,TRBV27,TRBJ2-7
CASERGTPPEYTF,NA,TRBV6-4,TRBJ1-2
CASSVAPTGAGDTQYF,TRBD1,TRBV9,TRBJ2-3
CASSYDRAIMNTEAFF,TRBD1,TRBV5-6,TRBJ1-1
CASSLGQGARTGELFF,TRBD1,TRBV5-1,TRBJ2-2
CASSLAAGGRNTIYF,TRBD1,TRBV7-2,TRBJ1-3
CASSVVPSTENTEAFF,NA,TRBV9,TRBJ1-1
CSARERDTQYF,NA,TRBV20-1,TRBJ2-3
CASSGVGPEANYGYTF,NA,TRBV5-1,TRBJ1-2
CASRNRGVNTEAFF,TRBD1,TRBV3-1/TRBV3-2,TRBJ1-1
CANFRRGTEAFF,NA,TRBV10-3,TRBJ1-1
CASSSLRDSYEQYF,TRBD1,TRBV5-6,TRBJ2-7